The following is a T cell receptor beta chain sequence with its context. This clonotype was recorded many times. Its target antigen remains unknown. No base quality values were provided; no much bigger clone lies one nucleotide off. Reading the label with the study, this specimen's treatment or condition is: in vitro stimulation with specific CMV peptide epitopes to enrich CMV-specific T cells. Reading from cysteine to phenylalanine, the CDR3 counts 15 amino acids. Solely the CDR3 DNA is kept, with 45 bases framed from the first base. CDR1 and CDR2, looked up from the germline V gene (reference sequence), are SEHNR and FQNEAQ. Trimming takes 8 bases from V and 0 bases from J, and the germline ends sit 14 bases apart. The instrument was an Illumina HiSeq 1500. Using fastp at Q25 and MiXCR, TCRdb reprocessed the public reads and kept productive beta chains. Duplicate CDR3 protein sequences are folded into a single record with the most common DNA and genes. The sample table holds around 140,000 distinct CDR3 sequences, of which approximately 30% were seen once. Roughly 47% of the sample comes from the top ten.

The entry originates in a study of T cell repertoires in cytomegalovirus infection (dated by TCRdb to about 2019). About the full investigation: Recently identified HLA-C-restricted CMV epitopes, whose presentation resists viral immunomodulation, were targeted by peptide stimulations together with well-studied HLA-B-restricted epitopes. Because public TCR beta signatures pointed to carriage of CMV infection together with the matching HLA type, the HLA type of each donor mattered for the analysis.

Here is what the overall study found, with its caveats: In the ex vivo response, HLA-C-restricted CMV-specific TCR beta clonotypes were dominant, and in two of eight donors the single most frequent clonotype came from this HLA-C-restricted group. In both this cohort and an independent cohort of approximately 350 donors, the cumulative frequency of public TCR beta family members distinguished carriers of CMV infection plus the relevant HLA type.

The specimen comprised CD8+ T cells from cultured PBMCs, sampled from culture after CMV antigen stimulation. The chain links TRBV7-9 with TRBJ2-1; the best D guess is TRBD2, with 6 bases matching. This TCR derives from a human donor in good health (CMV status not recorded). Some clones in this sample may be carry-over from other donors' samples. The CDR3 protein: CASDAAGNSYNEQFF. The sequenced DNA: TGTGCCAGCGACGCGGCGGGGAACTCCTACAATGAGCAGTTCTTC. Reference TRBV7-9 and TRBJ2-1 genes cover what lies past the CDR3, so the full variable domain is DTGVSQNPRHKITKRGQNVTFRCDPISEHNRLYWYRQTLGQGPEFLTYFQNEAQLEKSRLLSDRFSAERPKGSFSTLEIQRTEQGDSAMYLCASDAAGNSYNEQFFGPGTRLTVL.